The 22 T cell receptor beta chains in this list originate from one sample, sequenced in a study of T cells in Graves' hyperthyroidism and ophthalmopathy. The investigators amplified TCR beta CDR3 regions from RNA transcripts. HTBI primers drove first-round RT-PCR of the TCR CDR3. Each CDR3 protein gets one entry after TCRdb re-called the multiplex PCR reads with MiXCR. The sample has some 360,000 distinct CDR3 sequences; approximately 15% are singletons. Material for sequencing was blood. The receptors come from a woman aged 55-69 years with Graves' hyperthyroidism.

This clonotype was observed many times. The CDR3 sequence is CSVVSGSSYNEQFF. CDR3 in DNA: TGCAGCGTTGTAAGCGGGAGCTCCTACAATGAGCAGTTCTTC. This chain connects TRBV29-1 to TRBJ2-1, with 8 bases matching TRBD2. This CDR3 comprises 14 residues. The germline CDR1 and CDR2 sequences are SQVTM and ANQGSEA. V trimming: 4 bases; J trimming: 0 bases; junction bases outside the gene matches: 2.

This chain connects TRBV12-3 or TRBV12-4 to TRBJ1-5; D is perhaps TRBD1 (5 bases). Trimming stripped 1 base from V and 5 bases from J, with 9 bases between. The CDR3 contains 14 residues. CDR3 protein: CASSLGRAYQPQHF. DNA for the CDR3: TGTGCCAGCAGTTTAGGCAGGGCGTATCAGCCCCAGCATTTT.

In its sample, this clonotype was seen a few times. V and J are TRBV9 and TRBJ2-2, with D possibly TRBD1 on 6 matching bases. The CDR3 sequence is 15 residues long. The germline V gene encodes CDR1 SGDLS and CDR2 YYNGEE. Trimming took off 2 bases at V and 7 bases at J, with 15 bases between the two ends. The CDR3 DNA is TGTGCCAGCAGCGTCGAAGGGTGGGACATCGGGGAGCTGTTTTTT. Translation: CASSVEGWDIGELFF. Together with reference TRBV9 and TRBJ2-2, the CDR3 gives the full variable domain: DSGVTQTPKHLITATGQRVTLRCSPRSGDLSVYWYQQSLDQGLQFLIQYYNGEERAKGNILERFSAQQFPDLHSELNLSSLELGDSALYFCASSVEGWDIGELFFGEGSRLTVL.

This clonotype was picked up a small number of times. The CDR3 here is CASSYDSSPAGNTIYF. The DNA for the CDR3 is TGTGCCAGCAGTTACGATTCGTCGCCCGCCGGAAACACCATATATTTT. This rearrangement joins TRBV6-9 to TRBJ1-3, with D uncertain. Germline values: CDR1 MNHGY, CDR2 SVAAGI. The CDR3 has 16 residues. V lost 3 bases and J 4 bases, leaving 16 bases between the germline ends.

Notes on this clonotype: Being one base from a much bigger clone, this may be a read error. The V and J genes are TRBV2 and TRBJ1-2, with D perhaps matching TRBD1 (5 bases). From germline, CDR1 is SNHLY and CDR2 FYNNEI. The CDR3 runs to 15 residues. DNA of the CDR3: TGTGTCAGCAGTGAGGGTCTCCGGGACTCCTATGGCTACACCTTC. This codes for CVSSEGLRDSYGYTF. Complete variable domain (other parts from reference TRBV2 and TRBJ1-2): EPEVTQTPSHQVTQMGQEVILRCVPISNHLYFYWYRQILGQKVEFLVSFYNNEISEKSEIFDDQFSVERPDGSNFTLKIRSTKLEDSAMYFCVSSEGLRDSYGYTFGSGTRLTVV.

This clonotype has only a few counts. The chain carries TRBV27 and TRBJ2-7; D not certain. Trimming stripped 6 bases from V and 5 bases from J, with 11 bases between. This CDR3 is 12 amino acids long. Germline-derived CDR1 and CDR2 are MNHEY and SMNVEV (reference sequence). As DNA, the CDR3 is TGTGCCAGCAGCACGACTGCTCACGAGCAGTACTTC. It specifies CASSTTAHEQYF.

Many counts were recorded for this clonotype. The chain recombines TRBV2 with TRBJ2-2; no clear D. V was trimmed by 5 bases and J by 0 bases, leaving 10 bases between them. This CDR3 has 15 residues. Per the germline V gene, CDR1 is SNHLY and CDR2 is FYNNEI. CDR3 protein: CASSPTGSNTGELFF. CDR3 in DNA: TGTGCCAGCAGTCCGACTGGCTCGAACACCGGGGAGCTGTTTTTT.

This clonotype was counted ten times or more. This chain joins TRBV5-1 and TRBJ1-2, with TRBD1 matching over 8 bases. V trimming: 1 base; J trimming: 5 bases; junction bases outside the gene matches: 4. The germline gives CDR1 SGHRS, CDR2 YFSETQ. This CDR3 spans 14 amino acids. CDR3 nucleotides: TGCGCCAGCAGCTTGTGGACAGGGTTATATGGCTACACCTTC. It specifies CASSLWTGLYGYTF.

As DNA, the CDR3 is TGTGCCAGTAGGGGATGGGCCGGGGGATATGAGCAGTTCTTC. Protein sequence: CASRGWAGGYEQFF. V and J are TRBV19 and TRBJ2-1; possibly TRBD2 for D (6 bases). The CDR3 runs to 14 residues. Germline CDR1 is LNHDA and CDR2 is SQIVND (reference sequence). Trimming cost V 6 bases and J 8 bases, with 17 bases left between them.

This clonotype has at least ten counts. The CDR3 region is CASSQEVTGLLVDEQYF. CDR3 nucleotides: TGTGCCAGCAGCCAAGAGGTCACGGGACTCCTTGTCGACGAGCAGTACTTC. The J gene is TRBJ2-7, the V gene TRBV3-1; the D gene is possibly TRBD2 (6 bases). The germline V and J ends were trimmed by 0 bases and 5 bases, with 20 bases remaining between them. Germline values: CDR1 LGHDT, CDR2 YNNKEL (reference sequence). This CDR3 spans 17 amino acids.

Details on this clonotype: The CDR3 carries no conserved terminal phenylalanine or tryptophan, so it likely arises from a read error. The chain joins TRBV5-5 to TRBJ2-2; D might be TRBD1 (5 bases). The V and J ends lost 4 bases and 7 bases respectively, with 11 bases between them. The CDR3 sequence is 13 residues long. Germline V CDR1 and CDR2: SGHKS, YYEKEE (reference sequence). CDR3 sequence reads: CASSPDMRGELFL. The DNA of the CDR3 is TGTGCCAGCAGCCCGGACATGCGCGGGGAGCTGTTTCTT.

This chain joins TRBV19 and TRBJ2-7; D gene uncertain. This CDR3 comprises 9 residues. The germline V gene has CDR1 LNHDA and CDR2 SQIVND (reference sequence). V shed 9 bases and J shed 6 bases, with 6 bases lying between them. The CDR3 sequence is CARGFEQYF. In DNA, the CDR3 is TGTGCCAGGGGGTTCGAGCAGTACTTC.

This clonotype was seen more than once but under ten times. This chain connects TRBV9 to TRBJ2-1; 12 nucleotides agree with TRBD2. The V segment lost 4 bases and the J segment 7 bases; nucleotides outside the gene matches: 9. The CDR3 has 16 residues. Germline V gene lookup returns CDR1 SGDLS and CDR2 YYNGEE. The CDR3 loop reads CASSPRLAGDLNEQFF. DNA of the CDR3: TGTGCCAGCAGCCCCCGACTAGCGGGAGATTTAAATGAGCAGTTCTTC.

This clonotype was counted only a few times. The CDR3 DNA reads TGCGCCAGCAGCCCCCGGAGTAGCGGGAGTTTGACAGATACGCAGTATTTT. Translation gives CASSPRSSGSLTDTQYF. This sequence joins TRBV4-1 and TRBJ2-3, with 9 bases lining up with TRBD2. This CDR3 comprises 17 residues. The V segment lost 4 bases and the J segment 3 bases; nucleotides outside the gene matches: 11. Germline V gene lookup returns CDR1 MGHRA and CDR2 YSYEKL.

The sample holds many counts of this clonotype. The J gene is TRBJ2-3, the V gene TRBV2; 8 nucleotides align to TRBD1. The CDR3 runs 16 residues. Germline assignment: CDR1 SNHLY and CDR2 FYNNEI. The trim removed 4 bases at V and 1 base at J, leaving 7 bases unmatched. The CDR3 DNA sequence: TGTGCCAGCAGTGGCGGACAGGGCAGGGGCACAGATACGCAGTATTTT. It specifies CASSGGQGRGTDTQYF.

This clonotype was detected ten times or more. The chain links TRBV29-1 to TRBJ2-1, with D uncertain. The V end lost 8 bases, the J end lost 1 base, and 12 bases lay between the germline ends. In germline, CDR1 is SQVTM, CDR2 ANQGSEA. This CDR3 has 13 residues. The DNA of the CDR3 is TGCAGCCTAAGAGCCTTATCCTACAATGAGCAGTTCTTC. It translates to CSLRALSYNEQFF.

This clonotype was seen a few times. V and J are TRBV20-1 and TRBJ2-3; 8 bases map to TRBD1. Germline trimming cut 6 bases from V and 2 bases from J; bases unmatched to any gene: 10. This CDR3 spans 15 amino acids. The germline gives CDR1 DFQATT, CDR2 SNEGSKA (reference sequence). Here the CDR3 DNA reads TGCAGTGCCACCGGACAGGGAAGTTTCACAGATACGCAGTATTTT. As protein: CSATGQGSFTDTQYF.

This clonotype was seen at least ten times. The CDR3 reads CASSGQSGRAYEQYF. For the CDR3, the DNA is TGTGCCAGCAGTGGCCAGAGCGGGAGGGCCTACGAGCAGTACTTC. The chain carries TRBV25-1 and TRBJ2-7; 10 nucleotides agree with TRBD2. The trim removed 4 bases at V and 2 bases at J, leaving 5 bases unmatched. The CDR3 has 15 residues. CDR1 MGHDK and CDR2 SYGVNS come from the germline V gene.

The sample holds many counts of this clonotype. The gene calls are TRBV20-1 and TRBJ2-7, with 7 bases that match TRBD1. The CDR3 has 12 amino acids. In germline, CDR1 is DFQATT, CDR2 SNEGSKA (reference sequence). The J segment lost 7 bases and the V segment lost 4 bases, leaving 7 bases of the junction unmatched. The CDR3 loop reads CSAKQGSREQYF. CDR3 nucleotide sequence: TGCAGTGCTAAACAGGGGTCGCGGGAGCAGTACTTC.

Ten or more counts support this clonotype. CDR3: CASSQDRDDTQYF. The CDR3 DNA reads as TGTGCCAGCAGTCAGGACAGGGATGATACGCAGTATTTT. The genes are TRBV2 and TRBJ2-3, with 8 nucleotides matching TRBD1. The CDR3 consists of 13 residues. The germline V gene encodes CDR1 SNHLY and CDR2 FYNNEI. V lost 5 bases, J lost 6 bases, and 4 bases stayed unmatched.

This clonotype occurred many times. The chain has TRBV10-3 and TRBJ2-1; D may be TRBD1 or TRBD2 (5 bases each). The V end lost 5 bases, the J end lost 8 bases, and 16 bases lay between the germline ends. Germline CDR1 ENHRY, CDR2 SYGVKD. The CDR3 runs 14 residues. The CDR3 coding sequence is TGTGCCATCAGTCCGGGACGAGGTTTTTATGAGCAGTTCTTC. It translates to CAISPGRGFYEQFF.

The V gene is TRBV4-1, the J gene TRBJ1-3; 10 positions match TRBD1. The trim removed 4 bases at V and 6 bases at J, leaving 6 bases unmatched. The CDR3 length is 15 residues. Germline V gives CDR1 MGHRA, CDR2 YSYEKL. The CDR3 nucleotides are TGCGCCAGCAGCCTCGGGACAGGGGTGGCAAACACCATATATTTT. It is translated as CASSLGTGVANTIYF.